These 11 T cell receptor beta chains were all obtained from the same sample, sequenced in a study of shared clonotypes between healthy human individuals. Terminally differentiated effector memory CD45RA+ cells were excluded by CCR7 positive selection of CD45RO-negative cells. Data came from immunoSEQ multiplex PCR; TCRdb stores just in-frame clones and leaves some out. This sample yields nearly 2 million clones, of which about 95% are seen a single time; roughly 1% belongs to the top ten. The sample consisted of naive CD8+ T cells sorted from blood. Receptors were obtained from a man aged 18 to 30 in good health.

The chain employs TRBV4-3 and TRBJ2-1; 7 bases fit TRBD2. CDR1 LGHNA and CDR2 YSLEER come from the germline V gene. The CDR3 has 18 residues. V lost 0 bases, J lost 3 bases, and 11 bases stayed unmatched. The chain's CDR3 is CASSQDLERDGFYNEQFF. In DNA, the CDR3 is TGCGCCAGCAGCCAAGATTTGGAGCGGGATGGGTTCTACAATGAGCAGTTCTTC.

This chain connects TRBV2 to TRBJ2-4, with 9 positions matching TRBD2. The ends lost 8 bases at V and 9 bases at J; junction bases unmatched: 8. The CDR3 contains 13 residues. Germline V CDR1 and CDR2: SNHLY, FYNNEI. The CDR3 bases are TGTGCCAGCGGGCGGGAGGGCCTTGGCATTCAGTACTTC. It is translated as CASGREGLGIQYF.

The rearrangement links TRBV6-1 to TRBJ2-5; weak D call: TRBD2 (5 bases). Germline V gives CDR1 MNHNS, CDR2 SASEGT. The ends were cut back, 4 bases at V and 2 bases at J, with 14 bases in the middle. The CDR3 totals 15 residues. CDR3 region: CASSVWRAIQETQYF. CDR3 nucleotide sequence: TGTGCCAGCAGTGTTTGGCGGGCTATACAAGAGACCCAGTACTTC.

The gene calls are TRBV27 and TRBJ2-7; the match to TRBD1 covers 10 bases. V was pared by 0 bases and J by 5 bases, with 13 bases of the junction left unmatched. The CDR3 has 18 amino acids. CDR1 and CDR2 from the germline V gene are MNHEY and SMNVEV (reference sequence). This CDR3 is CASSLSDRGPAEGHEQYF. CDR3 in DNA: TGTGCCAGCAGTTTATCCGACAGGGGGCCGGCGGAAGGGCACGAGCAGTACTTC.

This clone has only one observation. The chain carries TRBV7-9 and TRBJ2-1, with TRBD2 identical over 13 bases. Trimming at V came to 1 base and at J to 8 bases, leaving 2 bases not matched to a gene. The CDR3 spans 15 residues. In germline, CDR1 is SEHNR, CDR2 FQNEAQ (reference sequence). The CDR3 sequence: CASSLVGLAGDEQFF. The DNA of the CDR3 is TGTGCCAGCAGCTTAGTCGGACTAGCGGGAGATGAGCAGTTCTTC.

V gene TRBV2 combines with J gene TRBJ2-1; 10 bases align to TRBD2. There are 13 residues in the CDR3. The germline V gene has CDR1 SNHLY and CDR2 FYNNEI. Trimming took 6 bases from V and 9 from J; bases not matched to a gene: 5. The CDR3 loop is CASSGLAGAEQFF. As DNA, the CDR3 is TGTGCCAGCAGCGGCCTAGCGGGAGCTGAGCAGTTCTTC.

The chain joins TRBV27 to TRBJ2-2; tentative D call: TRBD1 (5 bases). The germline gives CDR1 MNHEY, CDR2 SMNVEV (reference sequence). The CDR3 consists of 16 residues. V lost 2 bases, J lost 4 bases, and 14 bases lay in between. CDR3 bases: TGTGCCAGCAGTTTAGTCAGGGTAGCAGGCACCGGGGAGCTGTTTTTT. It codes for CASSLVRVAGTGELFF.

The table lists this clone with a count of one. The rearrangement uses TRBV18 and TRBJ2-5; the D is unclear. The CDR3 is made up of 14 amino acids. V dropped 2 bases and J dropped 2 bases, with 9 bases sitting between them. Looked up from germline, CDR1 is KGHSH and CDR2 is LQKENI. The CDR3 bases are TGTGCCAGCTCACCAGAGACCCCGCAAGAGACCCAGTACTTC. Protein: CASSPETPQETQYF.

The gene calls are TRBV6-6 and TRBJ1-4, with TRBD1 as a possible D gene (5 bases). Germline CDR1 and CDR2: MNHNY and SVGAGI (reference sequence). V shed 8 bases and J shed 4 bases, with 14 bases lying between them. CDR3 length: 14 amino acids. Here the CDR3 DNA reads TGTGCCAGCGAGGGAGGGGAATTTAATGAAAAACTGTTTTTT. Its translation: CASEGGEFNEKLFF.

Only a few counts were recorded for this clone. The chain uses TRBV13 and TRBJ1-6; 10 bases align to TRBD1. Germline CDR1 reads PRHDT; CDR2 reads FYEKMQ (reference sequence). This CDR3 is built from 16 residues. Germline trimming cut 5 bases from V and 9 bases from J; bases unmatched to any gene: 10. The CDR3: CASSVTGTGVFSPLHF. The CDR3 nucleotides read TGTGCCAGCAGCGTCACCGGGACAGGGGTCTTTTCACCCCTCCACTTT.

V is TRBV2 and J is TRBJ2-3, with 7 bases that match TRBD2. The ends lost 6 bases at V and 2 bases at J; junction bases unmatched: 8. This CDR3 is 15 amino acids long. Germline assignment: CDR1 SNHLY and CDR2 FYNNEI. The CDR3 DNA sequence: TGTGCCAGCAGGGATCTAGCGGAGCTCACAGATACGCAGTATTTT. This translates into CASRDLAELTDTQYF.